The T cell receptor beta chain described here comes from a study of T cells in localized non-small cell lung cancer. This CDR3 is 16 amino acids long. V was clipped by 3 bases and J by 7 bases, with 19 bases between them. CDR1 SGDLS and CDR2 YYNGEE come from the germline V gene. Sequencing was performed with immunoSEQ multiplex PCR; in TCRdb, only in-frame clones are kept and a portion is missing. The sample shows 25,000 to 30,000 clones, 82% of them seen only once. On this clone: Its antigen is still unknown.

General study results and limits: Within adjacent lung there appeared a median around 55 of the top 100 tumor clones.

The sample here was peripheral blood, taken before any cancer treatment. The clonotype originates from a woman aged 35 to 75 with stage I lung adenocarcinoma. The chain combines TRBV9 with TRBJ1-4; weak D call: TRBD1 (6 bases). The CDR3 DNA is TGTGCCAGCAGCGCGGACCCAGGGGTGGGAGGTGAAAAACTGTTTTTT. This codes for CASSADPGVGGEKLFF.